This entry features one TCR beta chain sequence. Its cognate antigen is unknown. Per germline, CDR1 SQVTM and CDR2 ANQGSEA. The CDR3 loop spans 13 amino acids. With 4 bases removed from V and 10 bases from J, the gap between germline ends came to 16 bases. From the RACE reads, TCRdb called clonotypes with MiXCR, one entry per CDR3 protein. The profile covers more than 70,000 distinct CDR3 sequences, with around 10% appearing a single time and more than 1.5% taken by the ten largest. This sample stems from a study of human T cells and chemical hapten exposure. In the study overall: Alopecia areata, totalis or universalis affected patients, mainly female. Per-sample TCR yield variation was attributed mainly to small pooled library volume differences.

Time point in this sample: patch test 2, 6 weeks after DPC sensitization. Documented treatment: therapeutic diphenylcyclopropenone sensitization with weekly scalp DPC. Study results and caveats: High-frequency TCRs, those above 1 in 1000, stayed the same after DPC sensitization. Relative to controls, expanded TCRs formed significantly more large CDR3 similarity clusters.

This TCR derives from a man between 18 and 29 years old with alopecia areata. Some clones in this sample may be carry-over from other donors' samples. V gene TRBV29-1 combines with J gene TRBJ1-4; no clear D. The specimen was whole blood, collected in connection with sensitization to the hapten diphenylcyclopropenone (DPC). CDR3 amino acids: CSVGATDDGKLFF. Here the CDR3 DNA reads TGCAGCGTTGGGGCAACCGACGACGGAAAACTGTTTTTT.